This T cell receptor beta chain was recorded in a study of cytomegalovirus exposure and HLA in healthy donors. Clones were sequenced by immunoSEQ multiplex PCR, and TCRdb holds only the in-frame ones, with some missing. The sample holds tens of thousands of clones, 94% seen once. This CDR3 spans 15 amino acids. Germline CDR1 LNHDA, CDR2 SQIVND (reference sequence). The trim removed 4 bases at V and 7 bases at J, leaving 10 bases unmatched. The chain is built from TRBV19 and TRBJ1-2; 9 bases line up with TRBD1. Sequencing was performed on PBMCs. This receptor was obtained from a woman aged 18-35 years in good health and CMV-seronegative. CDR3 sequence: CASSTSGTGILGYTF. The CDR3 DNA is TGTGCCAGTAGTACCTCCGGGACAGGGATCCTTGGCTACACCTTC.